A selection of T cell receptor beta chains follows, all from one sample in a study of a mutant IDH1 vaccine in newly diagnosed glioma. Produced via immunoSEQ multiplex PCR; TCRdb's table is partial and in-frame only. There are about 66,000 clones in the sample; about 80% occur only once, and 3.6% lies in the top ten. These TCRs' antigens remain unknown. Sequences were derived from PBMCs, sampled from a glioma patient whose treatment included an IDH1 peptide vaccine. Receptor source: a man under 40 with glioma. CDR3s include the opening cysteine and the closing phenylalanine or tryptophan. A D gene is named only where the DNA matches it firmly. Not all rows give a size; the values are once, few, many and, for expanded clones, a class.

>TRBV2|.|TRBJ1-5|.
TGTGCCAGCAGACAAAGTCCTGGGCCTCAAGGAAGCAATCAGCCCCAGCATTTT
CASRQSPGPQGSNQPQHF
>TRBV4-2|.|TRBJ1-4|.
TGTGCCAGCAGCCAAGGAGGGGCCGGCGCAACTAATGAAAAACTGTTTTTT
CASSQGGAGATNEKLFF
>TRBV6-1|.|TRBJ2-2|TRBD2
TGTGCCAGACGGGGGGACACCGGGGAGCTGTTTTTT
CARRGDTGELFF
>TRBV20-1|once|TRBJ2-7|.
TGCAGTGCTAAACATAACGAGCAGTACTTC
CSAKHNEQYF
>TRBV6-1|.|TRBJ2-7|.
TGTGCCAGCAGCCGGGACGTCTACTACGAGCAGTACTTC
CASSRDVYYEQYF
>TRBV27|.|TRBJ2-7|.
TGTGCCAGCAGAAGAACAGGGTCCTACGAGCAGTACTTC
CASRRTGSYEQYF
>TRBV9|few|TRBJ1-5|.
TGTGCCAGCAGCGTAGGAAGATTCAATCAGCCCCAGCATTTT
CASSVGRFNQPQHF
>TRBV27|.|TRBJ1-5|TRBD1
TGTGCCAGCACCCTCCCAAGGGGACAGGAATTATATAGCAATCAGCCCCAGCATTTT
CASTLPRGQELYSNQPQHF
>TRBV2|.|TRBJ1-5|TRBD1
TGTGCCAGCAGTTCTGAAAGGACAGGGTATCAGCCCCAGCATTTT
CASSSERTGYQPQHF
>TRBV5-5|.|TRBJ1-1|.
TGTGCCAGCAGCTTGGATCACAGGGAGAACACTGAAGCTTTCTTT
CASSLDHRENTEAFF
>TRBV19|.|TRBJ2-6|TRBD1
TGTGCCAGTAGTGCACAGGGGGCGCTTACTTCTGGGGCCAACGTCCTGACTTTC
CASSAQGALTSGANVLTF
>TRBV6-1|.|TRBJ1-1|TRBD1
TGTGCCAGCGGGGACAGGGGGAAGTTAGGCACTGAAGCTTTCTTT
CASGDRGKLGTEAFF
>TRBV15|.|TRBJ2-3|TRBD2
TGTGCCACCAGCAGAGCGTTTGGGACTAGCGGCACAGATACGCAGTATTTT
CATSRAFGTSGTDTQYF
>TRBV2|.|TRBJ2-7|TRBD2
TGTGCCAGCAGTGGGGGCGGGAGGGCCCTTTTCTACGAGCAGTACTTC
CASSGGGRALFYEQYF
>TRBV5-1|.|TRBJ2-3|TRBD2
TGCGCCAGCAGCCCGGGACTAGCGGGGGTTCCCACAGATACGCAGTATTTT
CASSPGLAGVPTDTQYF
>TRBV30|.|TRBJ1-5|.
TGTGCCTGGAGTGTACGCTTGGGGCCCCAGCATTTT
CAWSVRLGPQHF
>TRBV5-1|.|TRBJ1-1|.
TGCGCCAGCAGCTTCGCCGGAAGGGAAGCTTTCTTT
CASSFAGREAFF
>TRBV20-1|.|TRBJ2-1|.
TGCAGTGCTAGACTGGTCAATGAGCAGTTCTTC
CSARLVNEQFF
>TRBV6-1|.|TRBJ1-4|.
TGTGCCAGCAGTGAAGCGATAAAGGGAGCAACTAATGAAAAACTGTTTTTT
CASSEAIKGATNEKLFF
>TRBV11-2|.|TRBJ2-1|.
TGTGCCAGCAGCTTGGGCGCCCCGCCATCTTTGTTCTTC
CASSLGAPPSLFF
>TRBV4-3|.|TRBJ1-1|TRBD1
TGCGCCAGCAGCCAAAGACAGGGGAACACTGAAGCTTTCTTT
CASSQRQGNTEAFF
>TRBV4-2|.|TRBJ1-6|.
TGTGCCAGCAGCCAACCCCCTGGGGAGACGCCTTTTAATTCACCCCTCCACTTT
CASSQPPGETPFNSPLHF
>TRBV11-1|.|TRBJ2-2|TRBD1
TGTGCCAGCAGCTTCGGGCAGGGGGAAACCGGGGAGCTGTTTTTT
CASSFGQGETGELFF
>TRBV21-1|.|TRBJ2-7|.
TGTGCCAGCAGTGAAATAGAAGGACAGGGTGGTAGTTACGAGCAGTACTTC
CASSEIEGQGGSYEQYF
>TRBV7-2|few|TRBJ1-3|.
TGTGCCAGCAGCCCTACCGGGACTAACTCTGGAAACACCATATATTTT
CASSPTGTNSGNTIYF
>TRBV5-4|once|TRBJ2-7|TRBD1
TGTGCCAGCAGCTTGGGCCGAGACAGGGGGCAGTCAAACGAGCAGTACTTC
CASSLGRDRGQSNEQYF
>TRBV27|.|TRBJ2-1|TRBD2
TGTGCCAGCAGTTTGAGACTAGCCGGGAATGAGCAGTTCTTC
CASSLRLAGNEQFF
>TRBV9|.|TRBJ2-3|.
TGTGCCAGCAGCGTAGGAGTTACGGATACGCAGTATTTT
CASSVGVTDTQYF
>TRBV5-1|.|TRBJ2-7|TRBD2
TGCGCCAGCAGCTTGGCCCTTGCGGGAGCCTACTACGAGCAGTACTTC
CASSLALAGAYYEQYF
>TRBV10-1|.|TRBJ2-1|TRBD2
TGCGCCAGCAGGAACGGGACTAGCGCCGACAATGAGCAGTTCTTC
CASRNGTSADNEQFF
>TRBV7-2|.|TRBJ2-1|.
TGTGCCAGCAGCTCCTTACACAGTTCGGATGAGCAGTTCTTC
CASSSLHSSDEQFF
>TRBV27|.|TRBJ1-3|.
TGTGCCAGCAGTGGGATGGGGCCTGGAAACACCATATATTTT
CASSGMGPGNTIYF
>TRBV30|.|TRBJ2-5|.
TGTGCCTGGACTAGGAGGGAATCAAAGACCCAGTACTTC
CAWTRRESKTQYF
>TRBV7-6|.|TRBJ1-6|TRBD1
TGTGCCAGCAGCTCACAGGGGGAAGGTTATAATTCACCCCTCCACTTT
CASSSQGEGYNSPLHF
>TRBV5-6|.|TRBJ2-5|.
TGTGCCAGCAGCCTCCAGGTGGAGACCCAGTACTTC
CASSLQVETQYF
>TRBV14|.|TRBJ1-2|.
TGTGCCAGCAGCCAAGATAAGCGGGCAGGCAACTATGGCTACACCTTC
CASSQDKRAGNYGYTF
>TRBV1|once|TRBJ2-3|.
TGCACCAGCAGCCAATCCCCCCCCGGGAGTGTCCCGGATACGCAGTATTTT
CTSSQSPPGSVPDTQYF
>TRBV29-1|.|TRBJ2-5|TRBD1
TGCAGCATACAGGGGGCCGCAGAGACCCAGTACTTC
CSIQGAAETQYF
>TRBV7-6|.|TRBJ2-3|.
TGTGCCAGCAGTGGAGATACGCAGTATTTT
CASSGDTQYF
>TRBV10-2|.|TRBJ2-1|.
TGCGCCAGCAGCCCCGGGGTGGGCTCCTACAATGAGCAGTTCTTC
CASSPGVGSYNEQFF
>TRBV5-1|.|TRBJ2-2|TRBD2
TGCGCCAGCACCCTAGCGGGAGGTTATACCGGGGAGCTGTTTTTT
CASTLAGGYTGELFF
>TRBV7-2|.|TRBJ2-4|.
TGTGCCAGCAGCTTCCCTGGACTAGCCAAAAACATTCAGTACTTC
CASSFPGLAKNIQYF
>TRBV7-6|.|TRBJ1-1|TRBD1
TGTGCCAGCAGCTTAGCCGGGACAGGGGACACTGAAGCTTTCTTT
CASSLAGTGDTEAFF
>TRBV5-4|once|TRBJ1-6|TRBD1
TGTGCCAGCAGCCGGAGCGGGACAGGGATTTATAATTCACCCCTCCACTTT
CASSRSGTGIYNSPLHF
>TRBV19|.|TRBJ1-6|TRBD1
TGTGCCAGTAGCGAACGGGACAGGGGAGATAATTCACCCCTCCACTTT
CASSERDRGDNSPLHF
>TRBV28|.|TRBJ1-3|.
TGTGCCAGCAGTTTGGGCCAGTCTGGAAACACCATATATTTT
CASSLGQSGNTIYF
>TRBV28|.|TRBJ2-6|.
TGTGCCAGCTCCCAGGGCAGCTGGGCCAACGTCCTGACTTTC
CASSQGSWANVLTF
>TRBV6-6|.|TRBJ1-4|TRBD1
TGTGCCAGCAGGTCTACCGGGACAGGGGGTCAAAAACTGTTTTTT
CASRSTGTGGQKLFF
>TRBV5-1|.|TRBJ2-3|TRBD2
TGCGCCAGCAGCTTAGGTAGCGGGCTTAGCACAGATACGCAGTATTTT
CASSLGSGLSTDTQYF
>TRBV7-9|.|TRBJ2-4|TRBD2
TGTGCCAGCAGCCCGGGACTAGCGCAACGGGACATTCAGTACTTC
CASSPGLAQRDIQYF
>TRBV10-3|.|TRBJ1-6|TRBD1
TGTGCCATCTGGGACAGGGGGAATTCACCCCTCCACTTT
CAIWDRGNSPLHF
>TRBV4-1|.|TRBJ2-7|TRBD2
TGCGCCAGCAGCCCCGTGGGGAGGGAGAGGCAAGACGAGCAGTACTTC
CASSPVGRERQDEQYF
>TRBV4-2|.|TRBJ2-5|.
TGTGCCAGCAGCCCGTCCCCGGGACCTCCGGGGACCCAGTACTTC
CASSPSPGPPGTQYF
>TRBV7-2|.|TRBJ1-3|TRBD1
TGTGCCAGCAGCTTACTGGACAGGGCCGGAAACACCATATATTTT
CASSLLDRAGNTIYF
>TRBV5-4|.|TRBJ2-2|.
TGTGCCAGCAGCTGGGAGGGGGCAGGGACCGGGGAGCTGTTTTTT
CASSWEGAGTGELFF